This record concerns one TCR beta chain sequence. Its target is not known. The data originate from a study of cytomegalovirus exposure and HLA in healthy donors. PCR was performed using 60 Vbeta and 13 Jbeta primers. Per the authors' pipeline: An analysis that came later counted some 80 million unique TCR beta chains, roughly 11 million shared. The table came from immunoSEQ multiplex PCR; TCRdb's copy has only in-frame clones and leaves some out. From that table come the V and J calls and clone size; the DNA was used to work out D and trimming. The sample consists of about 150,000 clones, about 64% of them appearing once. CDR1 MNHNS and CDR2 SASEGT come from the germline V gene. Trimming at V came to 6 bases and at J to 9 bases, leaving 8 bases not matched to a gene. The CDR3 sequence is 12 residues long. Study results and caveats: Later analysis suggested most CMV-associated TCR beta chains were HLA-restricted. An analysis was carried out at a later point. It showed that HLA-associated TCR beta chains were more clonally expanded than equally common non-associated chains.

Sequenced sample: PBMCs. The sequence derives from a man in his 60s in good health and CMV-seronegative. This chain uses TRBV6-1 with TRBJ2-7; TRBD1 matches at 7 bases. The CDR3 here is CASSYDRAGQYF. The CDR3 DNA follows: TGTGCCAGCAGCTACGACAGGGCTGGGCAGTACTTC.